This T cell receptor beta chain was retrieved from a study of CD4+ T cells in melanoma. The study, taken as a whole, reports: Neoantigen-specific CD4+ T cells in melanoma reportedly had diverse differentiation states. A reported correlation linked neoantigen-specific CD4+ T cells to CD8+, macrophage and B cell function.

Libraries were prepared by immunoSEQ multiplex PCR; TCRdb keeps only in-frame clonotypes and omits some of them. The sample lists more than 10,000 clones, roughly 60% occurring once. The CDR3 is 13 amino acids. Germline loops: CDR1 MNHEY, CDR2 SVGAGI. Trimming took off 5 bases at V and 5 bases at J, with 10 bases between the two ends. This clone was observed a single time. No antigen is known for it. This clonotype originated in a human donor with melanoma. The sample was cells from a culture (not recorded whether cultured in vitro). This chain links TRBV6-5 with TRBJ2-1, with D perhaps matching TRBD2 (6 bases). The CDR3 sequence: CASSKLADNEQFF. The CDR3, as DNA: TGTGCCAGCAGTAAACTAGCAGACAATGAGCAGTTCTTC.